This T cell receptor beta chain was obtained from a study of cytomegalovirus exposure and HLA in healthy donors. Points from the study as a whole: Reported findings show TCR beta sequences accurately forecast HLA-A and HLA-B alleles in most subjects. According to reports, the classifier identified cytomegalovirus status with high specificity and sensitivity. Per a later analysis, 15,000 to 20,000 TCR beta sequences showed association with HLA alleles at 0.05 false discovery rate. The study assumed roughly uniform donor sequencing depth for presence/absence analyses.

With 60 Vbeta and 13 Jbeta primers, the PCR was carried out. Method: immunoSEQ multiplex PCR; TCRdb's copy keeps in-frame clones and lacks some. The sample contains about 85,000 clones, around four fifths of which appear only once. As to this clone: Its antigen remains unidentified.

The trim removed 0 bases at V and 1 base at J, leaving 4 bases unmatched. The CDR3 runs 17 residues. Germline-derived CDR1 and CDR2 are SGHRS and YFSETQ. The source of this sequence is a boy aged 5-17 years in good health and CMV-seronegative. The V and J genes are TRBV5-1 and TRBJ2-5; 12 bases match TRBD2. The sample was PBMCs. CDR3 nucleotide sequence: TGCGCCAGCAGCTTGGGACTAGCGGGGGCCTTCCAAGAGACCCAGTACTTC. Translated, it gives CASSLGLAGAFQETQYF.